One sample yielded the 11 T cell receptor beta chains listed below, sequenced in a study of blood T cell repertoires in COVID-19. Method: immunoSEQ multiplex PCR; TCRdb's copy keeps in-frame clones and lacks some. This table holds 100,000 or so clones, approximately 75% found once. The material sequenced was peripheral blood. The receptors stem from a woman of 80 years or more with acute or convalescent COVID-19.

The chain carries TRBV30 and TRBJ1-1, with TRBD1 identical over 9 bases. V lost 2 bases and J lost 5; bases outside the gene matches: 9. CDR1 and CDR2 (germline): GTSNPN, SVGIG (reference sequence). The CDR3 covers 15 residues. The CDR3 DNA follows: TGTGCCTGGAGTTCAACCGGGACAGGGAGGACTGAAGCTTTCTTT. This codes for CAWSSTGTGRTEAFF.

This clone was counted ten times or more. The V and J genes are TRBV7-2 and TRBJ1-1; a weak D match, TRBD1 (6 bases). CDR1 SGHTA and CDR2 FQGNSA come from the germline V gene. The germline V and J ends were trimmed by 4 bases and 4 bases, with 16 bases remaining between them. The CDR3 is 15 amino acids. CDR3 in amino acids: CASSSEGGLGTEAFF. CDR3 nucleotides: TGTGCCAGCAGCTCCGAAGGGGGTCTGGGCACTGAAGCTTTCTTT. Full variable domain (missing parts from reference TRBV7-2 and TRBJ1-1): GAGVSQSPSNKVTEKGKDVELRCDPISGHTALYWYRQSLGQGLEFLIYFQGNSAPDKSGLPSDRFSAERTGGSVSTLTIQRTQQEDSAVYLCASSSEGGLGTEAFFGQGTRLTVV.

This clone has just a few counts. The chain carries TRBV2 and TRBJ1-1, with 8 bases fitting TRBD1. The CDR3 runs 12 residues. V shed 6 bases and J 11 bases; nucleotides not matched to a gene: 8. The germline V gene encodes CDR1 SNHLY and CDR2 FYNNEI. CDR3 coding DNA: TGTGCCAGCAGAGTAAGGACAGGGAGTGCTTTCTTT. It is translated as CASRVRTGSAFF. The full variable domain, with the rest looked up from reference TRBV2 and TRBJ1-1, is EPEVTQTPSHQVTQMGQEVILRCVPISNHLYFYWYRQILGQKVEFLVSFYNNEISEKSEIFDDQFSVERPDGSNFTLKIRSTKLEDSAMYFCASRVRTGSAFFGQGTRLTVV.

This clone showed up just a few times. The V call is TRBV28, the J call TRBJ2-7; 10 nucleotides agree with TRBD1. CDR1 and CDR2 from the germline V gene are MDHEN and SYDVKM. The V and J ends lost 6 bases and 3 bases, in that order; junction bases with no gene match: 8. This CDR3 is built from 15 residues. The DNA for the CDR3 is TGTGCCAGCAGGAGATCGACAGGGGGCAGCTACGAGCAGTACTTC. Residues: CASRRSTGGSYEQYF.

This rearrangement joins TRBV28 to TRBJ2-7, with 8 bases identical to TRBD1. The CDR3 loop spans 12 amino acids. V was clipped by 3 bases and J by 5 bases; unmatched bases: 0. CDR1 and CDR2 from the germline V gene are MDHEN and SYDVKM. The CDR3 spells CASSLDRDEQYF. The CDR3 DNA reads as TGTGCCAGCAGTTTGGACAGGGACGAGCAGTACTTC.

The V call is TRBV25-1, the J call TRBJ1-6, with 9 bases aligning to TRBD1. After removal of 3 bases from V and 8 bases from J, the junction contained 5 bases not matched to a gene. The CDR3 totals 15 residues. Germline V lookup: CDR1 MGHDK, CDR2 SYGVNS. The CDR3 sequence: CASSDLRQGDSPLHF. CDR3 DNA sequence: TGTGCCAGCAGTGATTTAAGACAGGGGGATTCACCCCTCCACTTT.

Here the CDR3 reads CASSLTGVKEKLFF. The CDR3 DNA reads TGTGCCAGCAGCTTGACAGGGGTAAAGGAAAAACTGTTTTTT. This chain joins TRBV5-4 and TRBJ1-4; 7 nucleotides align to TRBD1. With V trimmed by 1 base and J by 8 bases, 5 bases remained unmatched. The CDR3 is 14 residues long. Germline lookup yields CDR1 SGHNT and CDR2 YYREEE (reference sequence).

J is TRBJ1-2 and V is TRBV5-8, with TRBD1 matching over 10 bases. The ends lost 0 bases at V and 2 bases at J; junction bases unmatched: 4. CDR1 is SGHTS and CDR2 is YDEGEE in the germline V gene. The CDR3 loop spans 16 amino acids. The CDR3 DNA sequence: TGTGCCAGCAGCTTGGCTGGACAGGGGGGGAACTATGGCTACACCTTC. Encoded protein: CASSLAGQGGNYGYTF.

J is TRBJ1-1 and V is TRBV7-8; tentatively, D is TRBD1 (6 bases). V lost 5 bases, J lost 6 bases, and 16 bases lay in between. This CDR3 comprises 14 residues. The germline V gene has CDR1 SGHVS and CDR2 FQNEAQ. DNA for the CDR3: TGTGCCAGCAGCCCCCAGGGGACTAAGGCTGAAGCTTTCTTT. This sequence encodes CASSPQGTKAEAFF. Combining the CDR3 with reference TRBV7-8 and TRBJ1-1 gives the whole variable domain GAGVSQSPRYKVAKRGQDVALRCDPISGHVSLFWYQQALGQGPEFLTYFQNEAQLDKSGLPSDRFFAERPEGSVSTLKIQRTQQEDSAVYLCASSPQGTKAEAFFGQGTRLTVV.

The V and J genes are TRBV27 and TRBJ1-6; D remains ambiguous. The V end lost 6 bases, the J end lost 10 bases, and 10 bases lay between the germline ends. The CDR3 covers 12 residues. Germline V lookup: CDR1 MNHEY, CDR2 SMNVEV (reference sequence). The CDR3 region has the DNA TGTGCCAGCAGCCTAATCGGGTCACCCCTCCACTTT. Residues: CASSLIGSPLHF.

This clone was seen a few times. This chain uses TRBV20-1 with TRBJ2-3; 8 bases map to TRBD2. CDR1 and CDR2 (germline): DFQATT, SNEGSKA (reference sequence). The junction had 7 bases not matched to a gene; V was cut back by 3 bases and J by 2 bases. The CDR3 extends over 15 amino acids. For the CDR3, the DNA is TGCAGTGCTAGTGGAAGCGGGGGATCCACAGATACGCAGTATTTT. Its protein is CSASGSGGSTDTQYF.